The 4 T cell receptor beta chains given below trace back to one sample, sequenced in a study of early T cells in non-severe SARS-CoV-2 infection. TCRdb reprocessed the 5' RACE reads with MiXCR, giving one entry per CDR3 protein. The sample contains about 68,000 distinct CDR3 sequences, under 13% of which appear only once. The sample was whole blood. These receptors all stem from an adult who was a healthcare worker with PCR-confirmed SARS-CoV-2 infection or an uninfected control (not recorded which).

This clonotype was seen only a few times. V is TRBV2 and J is TRBJ2-1; 7 bases match TRBD2. CDR3 length: 14 amino acids. CDR1 is SNHLY and CDR2 is FYNNEI in the germline V gene. Unmatched junction bases numbered 9, after V lost 7 bases and J lost 6 bases. The CDR3 DNA is TGTGCCAGCAAGTGGCGGGAGCATGTCAATGAGCAGTTCTTC. This gives the protein CASKWREHVNEQFF.

This clonotype came up many times. The chain links TRBV5-1 to TRBJ1-4, with a possible D match to TRBD1 (5 bases). CDR3 length: 14 amino acids. V lost 2 bases, J lost 8 bases, and 13 bases lay in between. Germline lookup yields CDR1 SGHRS and CDR2 YFSETQ. The CDR3 DNA reads TGCGCCAGCAGCTTCGGGACGAAAAGAGAAAAACTGTTTTTT. Its translation: CASSFGTKREKLFF.

The chain recombines TRBV20-1 with TRBJ2-7; D unresolved. The CDR3 contains 12 residues. The V and J ends lost 6 bases and 6 bases respectively, with 15 bases between them. Germline V gives CDR1 DFQATT, CDR2 SNEGSKA (reference sequence). CDR3 loop: CSAIFQGREQYF. The CDR3 region has the DNA TGCAGTGCCATCTTTCAAGGGCGCGAGCAGTACTTC.

This clonotype has only a few counts. CDR3 DNA sequence: TGTGCCAGCAGCTCAACTAGTGCGGGCAATGAGCAGTTCTTC. It specifies CASSSTSAGNEQFF. The chain carries TRBV7-2 and TRBJ2-1, with D possibly matching TRBD2 (5 bases). V was clipped by 4 bases and J by 6 bases, with 13 bases between them. The CDR3 covers 14 residues. CDR1 SGHTA and CDR2 FQGNSA come from the germline V gene.